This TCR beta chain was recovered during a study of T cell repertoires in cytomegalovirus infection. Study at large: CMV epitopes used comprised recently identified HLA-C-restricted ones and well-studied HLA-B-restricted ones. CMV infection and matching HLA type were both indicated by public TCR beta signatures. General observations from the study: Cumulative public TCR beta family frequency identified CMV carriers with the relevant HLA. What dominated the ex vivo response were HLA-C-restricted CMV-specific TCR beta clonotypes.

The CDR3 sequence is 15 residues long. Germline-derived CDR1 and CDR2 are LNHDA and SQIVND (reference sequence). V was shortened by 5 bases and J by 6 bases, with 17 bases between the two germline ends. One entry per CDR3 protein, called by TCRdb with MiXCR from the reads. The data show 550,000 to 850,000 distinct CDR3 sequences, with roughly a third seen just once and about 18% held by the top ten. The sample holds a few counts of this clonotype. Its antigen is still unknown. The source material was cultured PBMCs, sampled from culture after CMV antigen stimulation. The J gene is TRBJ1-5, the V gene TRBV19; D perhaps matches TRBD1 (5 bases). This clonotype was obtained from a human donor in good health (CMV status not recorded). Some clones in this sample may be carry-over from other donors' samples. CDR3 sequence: CASSGTPSPSQPQHF. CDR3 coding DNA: TGTGCCAGTAGTGGGACCCCCAGCCCCTCTCAGCCCCAGCATTTT.